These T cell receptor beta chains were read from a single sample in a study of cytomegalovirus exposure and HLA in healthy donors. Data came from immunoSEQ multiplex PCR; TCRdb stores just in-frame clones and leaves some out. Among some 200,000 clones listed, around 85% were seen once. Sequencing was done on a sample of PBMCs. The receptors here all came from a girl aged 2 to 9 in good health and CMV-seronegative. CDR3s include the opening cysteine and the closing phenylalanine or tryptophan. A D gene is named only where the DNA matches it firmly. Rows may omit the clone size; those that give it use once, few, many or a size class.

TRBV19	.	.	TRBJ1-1	CASSGGMNTEAFF	TGTGCCAGTAGTGGCGGAATGAACACTGAAGCTTTCTTT
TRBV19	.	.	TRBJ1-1	CASRRSGNTEAFF	TGTGCCAGCCGCAGGTCTGGGAACACTGAAGCTTTCTTT
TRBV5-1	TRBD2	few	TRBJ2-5	CASSLALAGEMETQYF	TGCGCCAGCAGCTTGGCCCTAGCGGGAGAAATGGAGACCCAGTACTTC
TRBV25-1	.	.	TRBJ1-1	CASSDHTGSSTEAFF	TGTGCCAGCAGTGACCATACAGGCAGTAGCACTGAAGCTTTCTTT
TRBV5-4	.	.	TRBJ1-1	CASSSYSTEAFF	TGTGCCAGCAGCTCCTACTCCACTGAAGCTTTCTTT
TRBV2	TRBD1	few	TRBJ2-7	CASSPGQGASEQYF	TGTGCCAGCAGTCCGGGACAGGGGGCTTCCGAGCAGTACTTC
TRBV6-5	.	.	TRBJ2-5	CASSYANREETQYF	TGTGCCAGCAGTTACGCGAACAGAGAAGAGACCCAGTACTTC
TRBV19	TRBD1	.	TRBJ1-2	CASSPRTGGYGYTF	TGTGCCAGTAGTCCCCGGACAGGGGGCTATGGCTACACCTTC
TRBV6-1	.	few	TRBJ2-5	CASSDTSRLVQLGETQYF	TGTGCCAGCAGTGACACCTCCAGACTAGTTCAGTTAGGTGAGACCCAGTACTTC
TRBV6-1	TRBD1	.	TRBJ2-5	CASRGTGVMKTQYF	TGTGCCAGCAGAGGGACAGGGGTGATGAAGACCCAGTACTTC
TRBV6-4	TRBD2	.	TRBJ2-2	CATGTSGESGELFF	TGTGCCACCGGGACTAGCGGGGAATCCGGGGAGCTGTTTTTT
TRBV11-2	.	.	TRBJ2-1	CASSLAGPGNEQFF	TGTGCCAGCAGCTTAGCAGGGCCTGGAAATGAGCAGTTCTTC
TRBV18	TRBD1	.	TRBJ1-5	CASSPTGQPRGGPQHF	TGTGCCAGCTCACCAACGGGACAGCCTCGCGGTGGACCCCAGCATTTT
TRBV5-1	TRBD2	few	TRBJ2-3	CASSSRTSGGTQYF	TGCGCCAGCAGCTCCCGGACGAGCGGGGGTACGCAGTATTTT
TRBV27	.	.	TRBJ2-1	CASSFGRVGYNEQFF	TGTGCCAGCAGTTTTGGCAGGGTAGGTTACAATGAGCAGTTCTTC
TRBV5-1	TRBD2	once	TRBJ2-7	CASSSSLAGGPGEQYF	TGCGCCAGCAGCTCGTCGCTAGCGGGGGGGCCCGGCGAGCAGTACTTC
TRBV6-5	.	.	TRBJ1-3	CASRVPAGNTIYF	TGTGCCTCCCGGGTTCCGGCGGGAAACACCATATATTTT
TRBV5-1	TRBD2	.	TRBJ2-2	CASSFGTSGTGELFF	TGCGCCAGCAGCTTTGGGACTAGCGGAACCGGGGAGCTGTTTTTT
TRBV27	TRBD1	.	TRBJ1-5	CASRGQGWDQPQHF	TGTGCCAGCAGGGGACAGGGTTGGGATCAGCCCCAGCATTTT
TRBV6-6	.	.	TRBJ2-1	CASTSTGSSYNEQFF	TGTGCCAGCACCTCAACGGGGAGCTCCTACAATGAGCAGTTCTTC
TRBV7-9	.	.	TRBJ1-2	CASSPPGFSYTF	TGTGCCAGCAGCCCGCCAGGATTCAGCTACACCTTC
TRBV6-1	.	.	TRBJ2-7	CASSVRETGVFEQYF	TGTGCCAGCAGTGTCCGGGAAACCGGTGTTTTCGAGCAGTACTTC
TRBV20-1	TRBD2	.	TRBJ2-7	CSGAGPYEQYF	TGCAGTGGAGCGGGGCCCTACGAGCAGTACTTC
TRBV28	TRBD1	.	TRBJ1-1	CASSPNRGFEAFF	TGTGCCAGCAGCCCCAACAGGGGATTTGAAGCTTTCTTT
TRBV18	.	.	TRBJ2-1	CASSRVSEQFF	TGTGCCAGCTCCCGCGTAAGTGAGCAGTTCTTC
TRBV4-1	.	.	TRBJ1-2	CASSLLGQGNYGYTF	TGCGCCAGCAGCCTTCTGGGGCAGGGTAACTATGGCTACACCTTC
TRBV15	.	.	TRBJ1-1	CATSRLAGSNTEAFF	TGTGCCACCAGCAGACTTGCGGGATCCAACACTGAAGCTTTCTTT
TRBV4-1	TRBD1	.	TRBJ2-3	CASSQGTGDTQYF	TGCGCCAGCAGCCAGGGGACAGGGGATACGCAGTATTTT
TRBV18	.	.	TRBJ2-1	CASSPRGEQFF	TGTGCCAGCTCACCTCGGGGGGAGCAGTTCTTC
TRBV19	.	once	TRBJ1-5	CASSIGRYSNQPQHF	TGTGCCAGTAGTATCGGCAGGTATAGCAATCAGCCCCAGCATTTT
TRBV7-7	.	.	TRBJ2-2	CASSLGANTGELFF	TGTGCCAGTAGCCTGGGCGCCAACACCGGGGAGCTGTTTTTT
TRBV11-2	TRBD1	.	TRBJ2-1	CASSAPPGGNEQFF	TGTGCCAGCAGCGCCCCCCCAGGGGGCAATGAGCAGTTCTTC
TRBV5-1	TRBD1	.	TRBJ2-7	CASSLMSFTGTASYEQYF	TGCGCCAGCAGCTTAATGTCTTTTACCGGGACAGCCTCCTACGAGCAGTACTTC
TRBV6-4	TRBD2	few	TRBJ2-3	CASSDSAGATDTQYF	TGTGCCAGCAGTGACTCCGCGGGAGCCACAGATACGCAGTATTTT
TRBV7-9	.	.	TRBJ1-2	CASSLRTEKGYTF	TGTGCCAGCAGCTTGCGGACAGAGAAGGGCTACACCTTC
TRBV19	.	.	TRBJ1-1	CASSIDWSVGPPAEAFF	TGTGCCAGTAGTATAGATTGGTCCGTTGGGCCTCCCGCTGAAGCTTTCTTT
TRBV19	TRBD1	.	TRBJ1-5	CASSWGTGSTPQHF	TGTGCCAGTAGCTGGGGGACAGGGAGTACGCCCCAGCATTTT
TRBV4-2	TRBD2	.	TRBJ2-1	CASSQEMALAGGLKGNEQFF	TGTGCCAGCAGCCAAGAAATGGCACTAGCGGGAGGGCTAAAGGGCAATGAGCAGTTCTTC
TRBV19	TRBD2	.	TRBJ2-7	CASTIGLAGNYEQYF	TGTGCCAGTACCATAGGACTAGCGGGGAACTACGAGCAGTACTTC